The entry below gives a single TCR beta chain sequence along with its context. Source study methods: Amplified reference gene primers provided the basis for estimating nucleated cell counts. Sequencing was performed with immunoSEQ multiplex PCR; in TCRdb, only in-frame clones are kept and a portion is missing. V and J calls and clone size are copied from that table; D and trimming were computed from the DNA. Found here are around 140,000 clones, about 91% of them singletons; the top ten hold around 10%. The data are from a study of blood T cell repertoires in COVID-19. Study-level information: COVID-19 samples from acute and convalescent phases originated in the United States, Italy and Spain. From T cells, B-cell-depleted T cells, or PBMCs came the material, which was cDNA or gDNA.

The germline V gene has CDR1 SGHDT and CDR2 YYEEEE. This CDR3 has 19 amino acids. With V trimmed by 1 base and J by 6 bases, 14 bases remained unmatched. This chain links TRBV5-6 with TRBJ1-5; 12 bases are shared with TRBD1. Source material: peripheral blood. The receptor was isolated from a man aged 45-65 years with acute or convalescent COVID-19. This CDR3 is CASSLFRDRGRESGQPQHF. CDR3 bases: TGTGCCAGCAGCTTGTTTCGGGACAGGGGGCGCGAAAGTGGTCAGCCCCAGCATTTT.